This T cell receptor (beta chain) was captured in a study of blood T cell repertoires in COVID-19. The data were produced by immunoSEQ multiplex PCR, yet TCRdb's version contains in-frame clones alone and is incomplete. The sample shows 120,000 to 150,000 clones, 80% to 85% of them seen only once. The clonotype comes from a human donor in a cohort sampled during active COVID-19. Sequenced material: peripheral blood.

The CDR3 reads CASSRTQGFGYTF. The CDR3 coding sequence is TGTGCCAGCAGTAGAACACAGGGGTTTGGCTACACCTTC. The V call is TRBV6-5, the J call TRBJ1-2; 7 bases agree with TRBD1. CDR1 and CDR2 from the germline V gene are MNHEY and SVGAGI. V shed 5 bases, J shed 7 bases, and the junction held 7 bases outside the gene matches. The CDR3 extends over 13 amino acids.